This is a list of T cell receptor beta chains from one sample in a study of OX40 agonist ivuxolimab in advanced cancers. TCRdb keeps only in-frame clones here, not all; method: immunoSEQ multiplex PCR. The data hold 70,000 to 75,000 clones, with approximately 82% observed a single time. This specimen consisted of CD4+ or CD8+ T cells sorted from blood, obtained in a trial of the OX40 agonist ivuxolimab. Receptors were obtained from an adult with an advanced solid tumor such as melanoma, head and neck, liver or kidney cancer. Both conserved end residues are part of each CDR3. A D gene is named only where the DNA matches it firmly. Only some rows state a clone size, as once, few, many or a class for expanded clones.

j_gene	d_gene	v_gene	abundance	CDR3nt	CDR3aa
TRBJ1-3	.	TRBV6-5	.	TGTGCCAGCGCGCAGGGGCGCGGAAACACCATATATTTT	CASAQGRGNTIYF
TRBJ1-2	.	TRBV28	.	TGTGCCAGCAGGACATCCAGGGCCCATGGCTACACCTTC	CASRTSRAHGYTF
TRBJ1-2	TRBD1	TRBV5-1	.	TGCGCCAGCAGCAACGGACAGGGTAACGGCTACACCTTC	CASSNGQGNGYTF
TRBJ1-4	.	TRBV2	.	TGTGCCAGCAGACAGGAGGGTGAAAAACTGTTTTTT	CASRQEGEKLFF
TRBJ2-5	TRBD2	TRBV7-8	.	TGTGCCAGCAGCCTCCGGGGCCAGCGGGACTGGACCCAGTACTTC	CASSLRGQRDWTQYF
TRBJ1-1	.	TRBV6-5	few	TGTGCCAGCAGCGCCAGAGGGGTTGAAGCTTTCTTT	CASSARGVEAFF
TRBJ1-5	.	TRBV18	.	TGTGCCAGCTCACCAGCAAGGGTAAATCAGCCCCAGCATTTT	CASSPARVNQPQHF
TRBJ2-1	.	TRBV28	.	TGTGCCAGCAGTTTAGCTTTAACAGGGTACGGATACAATGAGCAGTTCTTC	CASSLALTGYGYNEQFF
TRBJ1-2	.	TRBV7-9	.	TGTGCCAGCAGCTCAAAACAGGGACGGCTAGACTATGGCTACACCTTC	CASSSKQGRLDYGYTF
TRBJ2-7	TRBD1	TRBV6-5	.	TGTGCCAGCAGTCCCCTCGGGACAGGGGGCTACGAGCAGTACTTC	CASSPLGTGGYEQYF
TRBJ2-7	.	TRBV23-1	.	TGCGCCAGCAGTCAATCGGGTGGACAGTGTAACTCCTACGAGCAGTACTTC	CASSQSGGQCNSYEQYF
TRBJ1-3	TRBD1	TRBV7-2	.	TGTGCCAGCAGCTTAAGACAGGGGGCTGGAAACACCATATATTTT	CASSLRQGAGNTIYF
TRBJ2-7	TRBD1	TRBV11-2	.	TGTGCCAGCAGCCTGCCGGGACAGGGGTTCTACGAGCAGTACTTC	CASSLPGQGFYEQYF
TRBJ2-7	TRBD2	TRBV11-2	.	TGTGCCAGCAGCCTTAGCGGGGGGGATGCCTACGAGCAGTACTTC	CASSLSGGDAYEQYF
TRBJ1-2	TRBD1	TRBV5-1	.	TGCGCCAGCAGCTTTGGACAGGGTGGTGGCTACACCTTC	CASSFGQGGGYTF
TRBJ1-3	.	TRBV6-5	.	TGTGCCAGCAGTACACCATCTGGAAACACCATATATTTT	CASSTPSGNTIYF
TRBJ1-4	.	TRBV6-1	.	TGTGCCAGCAGTGAGAGGAAGGGAACAGGGAATAATGAAAAACTGTTTTTT	CASSERKGTGNNEKLFF
TRBJ2-2	TRBD1	TRBV6-5	.	TGTGCCAGCAGCCCCGGGACAGTGAACACCGGGGAGCTGTTTTTT	CASSPGTVNTGELFF
TRBJ1-3	TRBD1	TRBV10-3	.	TGTGCCATCGGGGACAGGGTGGACACCATATATTTT	CAIGDRVDTIYF
TRBJ2-3	.	TRBV28	.	TGTGCCAGCCGTACAGGGACTAGCACAGATACGCAGTATTTT	CASRTGTSTDTQYF
TRBJ2-2	.	TRBV25-1	.	TGTGCCAGCTGGCGGGGCACCGGGGAGCTGTTTTTT	CASWRGTGELFF
TRBJ2-1	TRBD1	TRBV5-6	few	TGTGCCAGCAGTTTTTCCTTTCAACAGGGGTTCTCCTACAATGAGCAGTTCTTC	CASSFSFQQGFSYNEQFF
TRBJ2-5	TRBD2	TRBV7-2	.	TGTGCCAGCAGCAAAGGACTAGCGGGGGGCCTCCTCCAAGAGACCCAGTACTTC	CASSKGLAGGLLQETQYF
TRBJ2-5	TRBD2	TRBV2	.	TGTGCCAGCAGGGCCGGGGGAGCGGGAGGCCAAGAGACCCAGTACTTC	CASRAGGAGGQETQYF
TRBJ2-2	.	TRBV6-4	.	TGTGCCAGCAGTCCACAGGGGACTACCGGGGAGCTGTTTTTT	CASSPQGTTGELFF
TRBJ2-3	.	TRBV14	.	TGTGCCAGCAGCCTATACCCAGGGGACACAGATACGCAGTATTTT	CASSLYPGDTDTQYF
TRBJ2-1	TRBD2	TRBV9	.	TGTGCCAGCAGCTTCCTTGGCGGGGGAGACTACAATGAGCAGTTCTTC	CASSFLGGGDYNEQFF